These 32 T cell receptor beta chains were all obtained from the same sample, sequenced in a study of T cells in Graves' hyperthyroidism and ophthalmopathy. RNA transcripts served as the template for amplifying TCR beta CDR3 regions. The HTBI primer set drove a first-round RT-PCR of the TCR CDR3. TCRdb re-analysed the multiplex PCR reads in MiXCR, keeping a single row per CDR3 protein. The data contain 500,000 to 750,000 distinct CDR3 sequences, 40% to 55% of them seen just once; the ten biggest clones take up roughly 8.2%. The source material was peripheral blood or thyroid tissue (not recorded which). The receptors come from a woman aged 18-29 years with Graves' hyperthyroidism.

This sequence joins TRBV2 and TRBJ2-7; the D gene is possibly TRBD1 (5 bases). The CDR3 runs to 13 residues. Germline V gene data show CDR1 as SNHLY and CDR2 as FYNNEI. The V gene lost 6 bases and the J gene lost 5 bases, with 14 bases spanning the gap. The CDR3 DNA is TGTGCCAGCAGCTTAGTCAGGGTAGACGAGCAGTACTTC. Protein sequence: CASSLVRVDEQYF.

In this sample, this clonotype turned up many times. CDR3 in amino acids: CASSRQGTGETQYF. The CDR3 DNA is TGTGCCAGCAGCAGACAGGGTACTGGGGAGACCCAGTACTTC. The chain recombines TRBV9 with TRBJ2-5; 7 bases fit TRBD1. CDR3 length: 14 amino acids. J lost 5 bases, V lost 4 bases, and 8 bases had no gene match. Germline lookup yields CDR1 SGDLS and CDR2 YYNGEE.

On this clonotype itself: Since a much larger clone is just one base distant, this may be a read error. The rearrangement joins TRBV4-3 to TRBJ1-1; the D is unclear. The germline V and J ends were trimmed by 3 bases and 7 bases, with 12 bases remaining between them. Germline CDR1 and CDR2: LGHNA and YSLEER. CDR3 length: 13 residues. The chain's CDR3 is CASSHVREGEAFF. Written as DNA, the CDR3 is TGCGCCAGCAGCCATGTCCGGGAAGGTGAAGCTTTCTTT.

CDR3 sequence reads: CASRRGQGEQYF. The CDR3 region has the DNA TGTGCCAGCAGACGCGGACAGGGCGAGCAGTACTTC. V gene TRBV25-1 combines with J gene TRBJ2-7; 8 bases are a match to TRBD1. Losses at the gene ends were 6 bases for V and 6 bases for J; bases not matched to a gene: 4. The CDR3 length is 12 residues. Germline lookup yields CDR1 MGHDK and CDR2 SYGVNS.

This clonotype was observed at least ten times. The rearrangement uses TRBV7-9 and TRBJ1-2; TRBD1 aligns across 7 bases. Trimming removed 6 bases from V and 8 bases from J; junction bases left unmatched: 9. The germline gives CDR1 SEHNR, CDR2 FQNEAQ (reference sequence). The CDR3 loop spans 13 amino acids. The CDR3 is CASRQGDSSGYTF. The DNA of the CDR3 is TGTGCCAGCAGGCAAGGGGACAGCTCGGGCTACACCTTC.

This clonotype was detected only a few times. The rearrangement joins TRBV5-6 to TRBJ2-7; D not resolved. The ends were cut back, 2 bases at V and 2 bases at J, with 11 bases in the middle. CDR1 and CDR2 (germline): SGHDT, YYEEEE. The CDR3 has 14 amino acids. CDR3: CASSFLERTYEQYF. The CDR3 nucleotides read TGTGCCAGCAGCTTCCTCGAAAGAACCTACGAGCAGTACTTC.

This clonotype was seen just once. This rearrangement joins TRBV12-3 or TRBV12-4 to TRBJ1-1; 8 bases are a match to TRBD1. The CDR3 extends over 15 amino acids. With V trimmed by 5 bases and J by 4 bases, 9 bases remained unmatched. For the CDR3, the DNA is TGTGCCAGCAGTCCCCGACAGGGGTGGGGCACTGAAGCTTTCTTT. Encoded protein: CASSPRQGWGTEAFF.

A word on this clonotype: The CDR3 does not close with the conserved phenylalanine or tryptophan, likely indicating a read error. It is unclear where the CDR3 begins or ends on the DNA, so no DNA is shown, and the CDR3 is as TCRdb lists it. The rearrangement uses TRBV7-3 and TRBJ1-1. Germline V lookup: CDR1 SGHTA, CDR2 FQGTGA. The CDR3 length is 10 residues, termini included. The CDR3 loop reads CASSQTGRNY.

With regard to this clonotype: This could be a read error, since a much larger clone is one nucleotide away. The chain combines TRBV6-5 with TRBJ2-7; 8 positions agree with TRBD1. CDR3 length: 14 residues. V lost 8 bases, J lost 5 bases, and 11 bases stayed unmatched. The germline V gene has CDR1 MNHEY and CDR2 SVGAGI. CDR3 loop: CASLRTGSENEQYF. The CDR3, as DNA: TGTGCCAGCCTCCGGACAGGGTCCGAGAACGAGCAGTACTTC.

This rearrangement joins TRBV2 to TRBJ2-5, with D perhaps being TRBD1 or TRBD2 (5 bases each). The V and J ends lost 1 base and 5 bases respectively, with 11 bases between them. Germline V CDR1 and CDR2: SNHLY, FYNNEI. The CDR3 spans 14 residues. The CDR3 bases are TGTGCCAGCAGTGAAGGGCTTGGGGACGAGACCCAGTACTTC. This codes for CASSEGLGDETQYF.

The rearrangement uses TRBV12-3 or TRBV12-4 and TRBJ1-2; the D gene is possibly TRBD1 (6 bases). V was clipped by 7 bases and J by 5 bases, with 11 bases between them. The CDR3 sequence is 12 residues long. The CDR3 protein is CASIQGTYGYTF. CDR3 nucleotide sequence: TGTGCCAGCATACAGGGAACATATGGCTACACCTTC.

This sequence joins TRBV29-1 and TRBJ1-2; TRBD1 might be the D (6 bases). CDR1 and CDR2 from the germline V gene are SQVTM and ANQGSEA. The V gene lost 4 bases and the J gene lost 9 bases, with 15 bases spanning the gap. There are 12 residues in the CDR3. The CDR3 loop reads CSVARDTERYTF. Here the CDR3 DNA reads TGCAGCGTTGCTAGGGACACTGAACGCTACACCTTC.

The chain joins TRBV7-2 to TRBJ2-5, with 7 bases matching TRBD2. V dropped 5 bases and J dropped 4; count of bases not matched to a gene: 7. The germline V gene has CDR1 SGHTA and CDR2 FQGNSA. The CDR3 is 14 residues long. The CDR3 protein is CASSRPGGGETQYF. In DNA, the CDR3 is TGTGCCAGCAGCCGACCGGGAGGCGGAGAGACCCAGTACTTC. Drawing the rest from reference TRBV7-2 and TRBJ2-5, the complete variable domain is GAGVSQSPSNKVTEKGKDVELRCDPISGHTALYWYRQSLGQGLEFLIYFQGNSAPDKSGLPSDRFSAERTGGSVSTLTIQRTQQEDSAVYLCASSRPGGGETQYFGPGTRLLVL.

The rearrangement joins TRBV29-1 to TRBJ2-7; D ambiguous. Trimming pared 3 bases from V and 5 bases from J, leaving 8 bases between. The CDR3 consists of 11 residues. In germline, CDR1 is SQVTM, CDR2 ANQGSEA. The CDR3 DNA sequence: TGCAGCGTTGATGGACGGGACGAGCAGTACTTC. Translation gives CSVDGRDEQYF.

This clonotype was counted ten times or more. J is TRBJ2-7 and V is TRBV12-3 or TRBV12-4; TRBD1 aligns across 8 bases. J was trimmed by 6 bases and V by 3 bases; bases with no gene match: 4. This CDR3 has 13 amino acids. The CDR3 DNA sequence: TGTGCCAGCAGTTTGGCAGGGGGCTTCGAGCAGTACTTC. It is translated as CASSLAGGFEQYF.

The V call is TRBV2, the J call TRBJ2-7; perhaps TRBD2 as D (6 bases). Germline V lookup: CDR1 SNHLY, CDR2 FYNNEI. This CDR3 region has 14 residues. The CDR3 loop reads CARKARGTAYEQYF. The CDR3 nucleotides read TGTGCTCGAAAGGCGCGTGGGACTGCCTACGAGCAGTACTTC.

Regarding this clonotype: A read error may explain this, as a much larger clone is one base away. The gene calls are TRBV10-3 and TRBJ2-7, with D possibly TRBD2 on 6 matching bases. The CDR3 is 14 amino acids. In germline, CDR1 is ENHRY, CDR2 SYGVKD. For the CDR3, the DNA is TGTGCCGTCAGTGAGAAAGGGACTTCCTACGAGCAGTACTTC. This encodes CAVSEKGTSYEQYF.

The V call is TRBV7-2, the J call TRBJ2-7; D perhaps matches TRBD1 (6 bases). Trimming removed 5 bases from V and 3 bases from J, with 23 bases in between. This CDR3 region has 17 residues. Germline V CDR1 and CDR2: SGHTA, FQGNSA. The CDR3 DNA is TGTGCCAGCAGCGATACGGCAGGGGTTAGGTACGGCTACGAGCAGTACTTC. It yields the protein CASSDTAGVRYGYEQYF.

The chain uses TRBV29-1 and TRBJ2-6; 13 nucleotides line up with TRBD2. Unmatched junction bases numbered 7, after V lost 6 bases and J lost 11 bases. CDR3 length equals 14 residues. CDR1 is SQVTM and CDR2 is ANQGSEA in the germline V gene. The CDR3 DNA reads TGCAGCGTCGTGAGGACTAGCGGGGGCTACGTCCTGACTTTC. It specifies CSVVRTSGGYVLTF.

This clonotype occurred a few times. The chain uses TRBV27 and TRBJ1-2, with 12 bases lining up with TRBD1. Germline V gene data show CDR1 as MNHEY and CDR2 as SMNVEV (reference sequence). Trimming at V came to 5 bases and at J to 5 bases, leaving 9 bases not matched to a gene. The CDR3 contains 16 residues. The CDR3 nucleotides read TGTGCCAGCAGTCCAACCCGGGACAGGGGGCTGTATGGCTACACCTTC. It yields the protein CASSPTRDRGLYGYTF.

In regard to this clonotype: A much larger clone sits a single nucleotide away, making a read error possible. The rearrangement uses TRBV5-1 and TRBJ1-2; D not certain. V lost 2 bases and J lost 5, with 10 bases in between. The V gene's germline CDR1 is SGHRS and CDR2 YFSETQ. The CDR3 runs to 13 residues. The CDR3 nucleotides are TGCGCCAGCAGCTTTGTCTACAGTTATGGCTACACCTTC. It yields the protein CASSFVYSYGYTF.

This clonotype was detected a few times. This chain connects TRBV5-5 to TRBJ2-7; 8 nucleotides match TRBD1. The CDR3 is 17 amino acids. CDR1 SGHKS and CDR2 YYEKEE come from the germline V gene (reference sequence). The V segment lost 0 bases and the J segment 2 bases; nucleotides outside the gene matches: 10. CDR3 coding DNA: TGTGCCAGCAGCTTGGGGGCTCGACAGGGGTCCACCTACGAGCAGTACTTC. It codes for CASSLGARQGSTYEQYF.

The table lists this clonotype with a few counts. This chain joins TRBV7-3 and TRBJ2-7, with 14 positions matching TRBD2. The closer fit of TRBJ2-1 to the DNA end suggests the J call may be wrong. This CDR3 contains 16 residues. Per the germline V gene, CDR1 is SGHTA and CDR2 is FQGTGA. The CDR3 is CASSLGTSGRSDEQFF. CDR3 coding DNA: TGTGCCAGCAGCTTAGGGACTAGCGGGAGATCAGATGAGCAGTTCTTC.

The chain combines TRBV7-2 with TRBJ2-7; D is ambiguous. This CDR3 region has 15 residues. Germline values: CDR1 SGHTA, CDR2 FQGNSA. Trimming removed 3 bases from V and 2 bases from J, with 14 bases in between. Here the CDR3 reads CASSLGSGNTYEQYF. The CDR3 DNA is TGTGCCAGCAGCTTGGGCTCTGGAAACACCTACGAGCAGTACTTC.

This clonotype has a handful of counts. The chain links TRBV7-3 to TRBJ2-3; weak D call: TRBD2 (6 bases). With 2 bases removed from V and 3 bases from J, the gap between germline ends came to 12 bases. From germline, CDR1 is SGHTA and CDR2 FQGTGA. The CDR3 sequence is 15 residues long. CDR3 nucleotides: TGTGCCAGCAGCTTAGGAGGGAGTAGGACAGATACGCAGTATTTT. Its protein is CASSLGGSRTDTQYF.

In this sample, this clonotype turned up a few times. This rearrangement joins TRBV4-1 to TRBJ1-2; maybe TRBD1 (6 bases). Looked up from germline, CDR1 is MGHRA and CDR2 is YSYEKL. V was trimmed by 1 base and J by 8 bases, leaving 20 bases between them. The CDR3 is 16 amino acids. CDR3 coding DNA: TGCGCCAGCAGCCAAGTTGGGGGCGCGGGGGCTAGAGGCTACACCTTC. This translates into CASSQVGGAGARGYTF.

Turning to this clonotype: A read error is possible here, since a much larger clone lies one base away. CDR3: CASSRGGGELFF. The CDR3, as DNA: TGTGCCAGCAGCAGGGGGGGCGGGGAGCTGTTTTTT. The chain employs TRBV7-2 and TRBJ2-2, with a weak D call TRBD2 (7 bases). The V gene's germline CDR1 is SGHTA and CDR2 FQGNSA. This CDR3 comprises 12 residues. Trimming took off 5 bases at V and 7 bases at J, with 8 bases between the two ends.

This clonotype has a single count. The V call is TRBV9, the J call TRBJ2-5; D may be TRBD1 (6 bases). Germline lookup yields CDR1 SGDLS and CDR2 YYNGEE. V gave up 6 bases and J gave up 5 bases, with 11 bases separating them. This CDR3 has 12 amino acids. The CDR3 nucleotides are TGTGCCAGCACTGTTCAGGGGGAGACCCAGTACTTC. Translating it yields CASTVQGETQYF.

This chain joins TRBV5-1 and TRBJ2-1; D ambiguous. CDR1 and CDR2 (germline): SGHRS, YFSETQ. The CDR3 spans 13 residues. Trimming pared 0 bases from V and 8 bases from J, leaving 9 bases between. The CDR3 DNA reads TGCGCCAGCAGCTTGGCACCGGGTGATGAGCAGTTCTTC. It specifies CASSLAPGDEQFF. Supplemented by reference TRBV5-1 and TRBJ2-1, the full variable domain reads KAGVTQTPRYLIKTRGQQVTLSCSPISGHRSVSWYQQTPGQGLQFLFEYFSETQRNKGNFPGRFSGRQFSNSRSEMNVSTLELGDSALYLCASSLAPGDEQFFGPGTRLTVL.

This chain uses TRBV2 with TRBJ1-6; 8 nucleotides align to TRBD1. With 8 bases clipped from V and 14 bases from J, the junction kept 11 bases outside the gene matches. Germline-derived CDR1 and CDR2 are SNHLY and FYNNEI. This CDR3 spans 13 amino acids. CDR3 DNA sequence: TGTGCCAGCCAAGGACAGGGTCTGAAGGCCCTCCACTTT. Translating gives CASQGQGLKALHF.

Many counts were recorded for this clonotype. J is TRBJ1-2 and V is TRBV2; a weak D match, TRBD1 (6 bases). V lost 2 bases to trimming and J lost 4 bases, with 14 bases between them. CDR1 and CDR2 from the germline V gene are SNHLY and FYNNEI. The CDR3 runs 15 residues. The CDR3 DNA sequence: TGTGCCAGCAGTGAAAATGACAGGATGGGCTATGGCTACACCTTC. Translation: CASSENDRMGYGYTF. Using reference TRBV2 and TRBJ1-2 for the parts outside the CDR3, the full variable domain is EPEVTQTPSHQVTQMGQEVILRCVPISNHLYFYWYRQILGQKVEFLVSFYNNEISEKSEIFDDQFSVERPDGSNFTLKIRSTKLEDSAMYFCASSENDRMGYGYTFGSGTRLTVV.

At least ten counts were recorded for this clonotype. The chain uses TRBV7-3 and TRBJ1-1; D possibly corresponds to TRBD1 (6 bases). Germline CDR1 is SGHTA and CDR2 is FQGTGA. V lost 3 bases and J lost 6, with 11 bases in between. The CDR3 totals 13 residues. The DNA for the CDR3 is TGTGCCAGCAGCTTCAGACAGGCCTCTGAAGCTTTCTTT. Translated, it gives CASSFRQASEAFF.